These 32 T cell receptor beta chains came from one sample sequenced in a study of blood T cell repertoires in COVID-19. Sequencing used immunoSEQ multiplex PCR; TCRdb keeps in-frame clones, though not all of them. The sample yields under 350,000 clones, approximately 89% seen once. Specimen: peripheral blood. The source is a woman aged 30 to 39 with COVID-19, enrolled during active disease.

The chain combines TRBV18 with TRBJ2-2, with D maybe TRBD2 (6 bases). The germline CDR1 and CDR2 sequences are KGHSH and LQKENI. The V end lost 0 bases, the J end lost 5 bases, and 7 bases lay between the germline ends. The CDR3 is 14 amino acids. The CDR3 nucleotides are TGTGCCAGCTCACCACCTGCGGGGACCGGGGAGCTGTTTTTT. Amino acids: CASSPPAGTGELFF.

The chain joins TRBV30 to TRBJ2-3; possibly TRBD1 for D (6 bases). The CDR3 consists of 12 residues. The germline V gene encodes CDR1 GTSNPN and CDR2 SVGIG (reference sequence). Trimming stripped 4 bases from V and 5 bases from J, with 10 bases between. CDR3 in DNA: TGTGCCTGGACCCAGGGGCAAGATACGCAGTATTTT. This sequence encodes CAWTQGQDTQYF.

The chain recombines TRBV19 with TRBJ1-1; 7 bases are a match to TRBD1. Germline CDR1 and CDR2: LNHDA and SQIVND (reference sequence). The CDR3 runs to 14 residues. With 5 bases clipped from V and 1 base from J, the junction kept 4 bases outside the gene matches. The CDR3 region has the DNA TGTGCCAGTAGTCACCGACAGGGGAACACTGAAGCTTTCTTT. The encoded protein is CASSHRQGNTEAFF.

The chain joins TRBV3-1 (or the pseudogene TRBV3-2) to TRBJ2-7; D is possibly TRBD1 (5 bases). The CDR3 totals 13 residues. V was cut by 5 bases and J by 3 bases, with 11 bases left in between. Germline V lookup: CDR1 LGHDT, CDR2 YNNKEL (reference sequence). CDR3 DNA sequence: TGTGCCAGCAGCTACTTAGGGGTCTACGAGCAGTACTTC. Its translation is CASSYLGVYEQYF.

The chain couples TRBV6-2 or TRBV6-3 to TRBJ2-6; TRBD1 matches 7 bases. CDR1 and CDR2 (germline): MNHEY, SVGEGT. The trim removed 5 bases at V and 2 bases at J, leaving 3 bases unmatched. This CDR3 is 15 amino acids long. The chain's CDR3 is CASSLTGAGANVLTF. The CDR3 region has the DNA TGTGCCAGCAGTCTTACAGGGGCTGGGGCCAACGTCCTGACTTTC.

The chain employs TRBV7-6 and TRBJ1-2, with 8 bases identical to TRBD1. The J segment lost 4 bases and the V segment lost 2 bases, leaving 12 bases of the junction unmatched. Germline V lookup: CDR1 SGHVS, CDR2 FNYEAQ. CDR3 length: 17 amino acids. The CDR3 region has the DNA TGTGCCAGCAGCTTAAAATCCCCAGGGGGCCTGGGCTATGGCTACACCTTC. Protein sequence: CASSLKSPGGLGYGYTF. Together with reference TRBV7-6 and TRBJ1-2, the CDR3 gives the full variable domain: GAGVSQSPRYKVTKRGQDVALRCDPISGHVSLYWYRQALGQGPEFLTYFNYEAQQDKSGLPNDRFSAERPEGSISTLTIQRTEQRDSAMYRCASSLKSPGGLGYGYTFGSGTRLTVV.

This CDR3 is CATGQGANTQYF. The CDR3 DNA sequence: TGTGCCACGGGACAGGGGGCTAATACGCAGTATTTT. The chain is built from TRBV6-5 and TRBJ2-3; 12 nucleotides agree with TRBD1. The V gene end was trimmed by 10 bases and the J gene end by 7 bases; junction bases not matched to a gene: 3. The CDR3 length is 12 residues. The V gene's germline CDR1 is MNHEY and CDR2 SVGAGI.

The chain links TRBV2 to TRBJ1-6; weak D call: TRBD1 (6 bases). Germline V gives CDR1 SNHLY, CDR2 FYNNEI. The CDR3 is made up of 12 amino acids. V dropped 4 bases and J dropped 15 bases, with 13 bases sitting between them. DNA of the CDR3: TGTGCCAGCAGTGTAGGGGGGGGGCTCCTCCACTTT. It specifies CASSVGGGLLHF.

The chain uses TRBV12-5 and TRBJ2-6, with D unclear. The CDR3 loop spans 17 amino acids. CDR1 and CDR2 from the germline V gene are LGHNT and FRNRAP. The germline V and J ends were trimmed by 3 bases and 2 bases, with 14 bases remaining between them. The CDR3 coding sequence is TGTGCTAGTGGTTTTGGGCCCCTAAGGACTGGGGCCAACGTCCTGACTTTC. Encoded protein: CASGFGPLRTGANVLTF.

V usage is TRBV10-1 and J usage is TRBJ2-1, with 9 bases lining up with TRBD2. The length of the CDR3 is 17 residues. V gave up 0 bases and J gave up 2 bases; unmatched junction bases: 5. Germline CDR1 is WNHNN and CDR2 is SYGVQD (reference sequence). The CDR3 DNA reads as TGCGCCAGCAGTGAGTCCTTAGGCGGGGGGGCCTACAATGAGCAGTTCTTC. Its protein is CASSESLGGGAYNEQFF.

CDR3 coding DNA: TGTGCCAGCAGTTTAAGAGGGCCCACCTACAATGAGCAGTTCTTC. It encodes CASSLRGPTYNEQFF. This sequence joins TRBV27 and TRBJ2-1; perhaps TRBD2 as D (5 bases). Trimming stripped 2 bases from V and 2 bases from J, with 10 bases between. Germline V gene sequence: CDR1 MNHEY, CDR2 SMNVEV (reference sequence). This CDR3 has 15 amino acids.

The V and J genes are TRBV6-6 and TRBJ1-6, with 8 nucleotides matching TRBD1. Germline CDR1 reads MNHNY; CDR2 reads SVGAGI (reference sequence). After removal of 5 bases from V and 7 bases from J, the junction contained 4 bases not matched to a gene. The CDR3 totals 14 residues. The CDR3, as DNA: TGTGCCAGCAGTCGACAGGGGACCAATTCACCCCTCCACTTT. Protein sequence: CASSRQGTNSPLHF.

V and J are TRBV3-1 (or the pseudogene TRBV3-2) and TRBJ1-5; the D is unclear. Between the trimmed V and J ends, which lost 3 bases and 2 bases, there was a span of 5 bases. From germline, CDR1 is LGHDT and CDR2 YNNKEL (reference sequence). CDR3 size: 13 residues. Here the CDR3 DNA reads TGTGCCAGCAGCCACGGGGGCAATCAGCCCCAGCATTTT. It codes for CASSHGGNQPQHF.

This clone occurred a few times. Other DNA sequences from this sample encode an identical CDR3 as well. V gene TRBV30 combines with J gene TRBJ2-3, with 12 bases lining up with TRBD2. The CDR3 is made up of 15 amino acids. CDR1 is GTSNPN, CDR2 SVGIG, per germline (reference sequence). V trimming: 2 bases; J trimming: 3 bases; junction bases outside the gene matches: 3. CDR3 sequence reads: CAWSLAGGLTDTQYF. The CDR3 DNA reads TGTGCCTGGAGTCTAGCGGGGGGGTTGACAGATACGCAGTATTTT.

A single count supports this clone. The V call is TRBV11-2, the J call TRBJ2-1; TRBD2 matches 8 bases. This CDR3 spans 13 amino acids. Germline V gives CDR1 SGHAT, CDR2 FQNNGV. V gave up 0 bases and J gave up 15 bases; unmatched junction bases: 7. CDR3 DNA sequence: TGTGCCAGCAGCTTAGATGGTCGGACTAGCCCGTTCTTC. Its protein product is CASSLDGRTSPFF.

The rearrangement links TRBV2 to TRBJ1-1; tentative D call: TRBD1 (5 bases). The CDR3 is 14 amino acids. Trimming took 4 bases from V and 1 from J, leaving 10 bases between them. Looked up from germline, CDR1 is SNHLY and CDR2 is FYNNEI. CDR3 region: CASSAAGRNTEAFF. The CDR3 bases are TGTGCCAGCAGTGCCGCAGGGCGGAACACTGAAGCTTTCTTT.

The gene calls are TRBV6-5 and TRBJ1-1; D perhaps matches TRBD1 (6 bases). Germline V gene data show CDR1 as MNHEY and CDR2 as SVGAGI. Between the trimmed V and J ends, which lost 2 bases and 5 bases, there was a span of 12 bases. CDR3 size: 14 residues. CDR3 nucleotide sequence: TGTGCCAGCAGTTACGGTTCAGGGGAAACTGAAGCTTTCTTT. It specifies CASSYGSGETEAFF.

The chain's CDR3 is CASRSGTSGYNEQFF. The CDR3 DNA reads as TGTGCCAGCAGATCCGGGACTAGCGGTTACAATGAGCAGTTCTTC. This sequence joins TRBV6-5 and TRBJ2-1; 11 bases are a match to TRBD2. V was pared by 6 bases and J by 4 bases, with 5 bases of the junction left unmatched. Looked up from germline, CDR1 is MNHEY and CDR2 is SVGAGI. The CDR3 spans 15 residues.

The chain is built from TRBV2 and TRBJ1-2, with 9 bases fitting TRBD1. The ends lost 6 bases at V and 7 bases at J; junction bases unmatched: 12. This CDR3 has 15 amino acids. Germline V gives CDR1 SNHLY, CDR2 FYNNEI. Here the CDR3 reads CASSARTGDVGGYTF. The DNA for the CDR3 is TGTGCCAGCAGCGCTAGGACAGGGGATGTGGGTGGCTACACCTTC.

The CDR3 sequence is CASSDPRQGHGYTF. The CDR3 coding sequence is TGTGCCAGCAGTGATCCTCGACAGGGGCATGGCTACACCTTC. V gene TRBV25-1 combines with J gene TRBJ1-2, with 8 bases lining up with TRBD1. Per the germline V gene, CDR1 is MGHDK and CDR2 is SYGVNS. V shed 3 bases and J 6 bases; nucleotides not matched to a gene: 6. CDR3 length equals 14 residues.

The chain combines TRBV4-2 with TRBJ2-7, with unresolved D. This CDR3 has 14 residues. Trimming took 0 bases from V and 3 from J, leaving 9 bases between them. Germline CDR1 LGHNA, CDR2 YNFKEQ. The CDR3 sequence is CASSQDLAVYEQYF. The CDR3 nucleotides read TGTGCCAGCAGCCAAGATCTGGCGGTCTACGAGCAGTACTTC.

J is TRBJ1-1 and V is TRBV2; 7 nucleotides line up with TRBD1. The CDR3 runs to 15 residues. Trimming cost V 7 bases and J 5 bases; bases outside gene matches: 13. From germline, CDR1 is SNHLY and CDR2 FYNNEI. CDR3 loop: CASKRQGVVLTEAFF. CDR3 DNA sequence: TGTGCCAGCAAGCGTCAGGGGGTAGTTTTGACTGAAGCTTTCTTT.

The chain carries TRBV10-1 and TRBJ1-4; D remains ambiguous. The CDR3 covers 15 residues. Between the trimmed V and J ends, which lost 5 bases and 0 bases, there was a span of 10 bases. Germline lookup yields CDR1 WNHNN and CDR2 SYGVQD (reference sequence). CDR3 amino acids: CASSSPTTTNEKLFF. DNA for the CDR3: TGCGCCAGCAGTTCTCCGACAACAACTAATGAAAAACTGTTTTTT.

The rearrangement links TRBV5-1 to TRBJ2-5; D is possibly TRBD2 (7 bases). The germline V gene has CDR1 SGHRS and CDR2 YFSETQ. V shed 4 bases and J shed 5 bases, with 21 bases lying between them. The CDR3 is 16 amino acids. CDR3 amino acids: CASSPQVRGAGETQYF. DNA for the CDR3: TGCGCCAGCAGCCCCCAAGTTCGGGGGGCTGGGGAGACCCAGTACTTC.

This rearrangement joins TRBV5-4 to TRBJ2-1; 11 bases are a match to TRBD2. V trimming: 3 bases; J trimming: 7 bases; junction bases outside the gene matches: 9. Germline V lookup: CDR1 SGHNT, CDR2 YYREEE (reference sequence). The CDR3 loop spans 16 amino acids. The CDR3 sequence is CASSYIAGGPGNEQFF. CDR3 nucleotide sequence: TGTGCCAGCAGCTACATAGCGGGGGGGCCGGGGAATGAGCAGTTCTTC.

The V and J genes are TRBV7-2 and TRBJ2-3; perhaps TRBD2 as D (5 bases). This CDR3 comprises 14 residues. CDR1 and CDR2 from the germline V gene are SGHTA and FQGNSA. Trimming cost V 5 bases and J 8 bases, with 17 bases left between them. The CDR3 bases are TGTGCCAGCAGCCTGGCCACCTTTGGAGGTACGCAGTATTTT. Its protein is CASSLATFGGTQYF.

The chain links TRBV7-9 to TRBJ1-2; D ambiguous. The CDR3 sequence is 16 residues long. Trimming removed 1 base from V and 4 bases from J, with 16 bases in between. Germline V gene lookup returns CDR1 SEHNR and CDR2 FQNEAQ (reference sequence). The CDR3 bases are TGTGCCAGCAGCTTAGGGAACAGAAAACCTCTCTATGGCTACACCTTC. It codes for CASSLGNRKPLYGYTF.

This rearrangement joins TRBV3-1 (or the pseudogene TRBV3-2) to TRBJ2-3, with 9 bases lining up with TRBD2. V lost 5 bases to trimming and J lost 12 bases; unmatched junction nucleotides: 12. Germline V gene sequence: CDR1 LGHDT, CDR2 YNNKEL (reference sequence). This CDR3 comprises 14 residues. CDR3 coding DNA: TGTGCCAGCAGCTTCCAAATCAGCGGGGGGCTTCAGTATTTT. This codes for CASSFQISGGLQYF.

The V and J genes are TRBV7-3 and TRBJ2-3, with 12 bases matching TRBD2. The CDR3 covers 15 residues. Germline V gives CDR1 SGHTA, CDR2 FQGTGA. V lost 2 bases and J lost 6; bases outside the gene matches: 3. The CDR3 loop reads CASSLASGGADTQYF. CDR3 DNA: TGTGCCAGCAGCTTAGCTAGCGGGGGGGCTGATACGCAGTATTTT.

The V call is TRBV7-2, the J call TRBJ2-7; D perhaps matches TRBD2 (6 bases). Germline V gives CDR1 SGHTA, CDR2 FQGNSA. V was trimmed by 5 bases and J by 2 bases, leaving 16 bases between them. CDR3 size: 15 residues. The CDR3 DNA reads TGTGCCAGCAGCCTAACCTTCTCGGGGGCCTACGAGCAGTACTTC. Protein sequence: CASSLTFSGAYEQYF.

This chain connects TRBV18 to TRBJ1-6; D is possibly TRBD1 (5 bases). Germline V CDR1 and CDR2: KGHSH, LQKENI. Trimming shortened V by 4 bases and J by 4 bases, and 17 bases separated the two germline ends. The CDR3 is made up of 17 amino acids. The CDR3 reads CASSLQGSRVYNSPLHF. The CDR3 coding sequence is TGTGCCAGCTCACTCCAGGGCTCCCGCGTTTATAATTCACCCCTCCACTTT.

The CDR3 sequence is CASSFHRDRMNTGELFF. The CDR3 DNA follows: TGTGCCAGCAGCTTTCACCGGGACAGGATGAACACCGGGGAGCTGTTTTTT. The V gene is TRBV11-3, the J gene TRBJ2-2; 8 bases match TRBD1. J lost 1 base, V lost 3 bases, and 7 bases had no gene match. This CDR3 spans 17 amino acids. From germline, CDR1 is SGHNT and CDR2 YENEEA.